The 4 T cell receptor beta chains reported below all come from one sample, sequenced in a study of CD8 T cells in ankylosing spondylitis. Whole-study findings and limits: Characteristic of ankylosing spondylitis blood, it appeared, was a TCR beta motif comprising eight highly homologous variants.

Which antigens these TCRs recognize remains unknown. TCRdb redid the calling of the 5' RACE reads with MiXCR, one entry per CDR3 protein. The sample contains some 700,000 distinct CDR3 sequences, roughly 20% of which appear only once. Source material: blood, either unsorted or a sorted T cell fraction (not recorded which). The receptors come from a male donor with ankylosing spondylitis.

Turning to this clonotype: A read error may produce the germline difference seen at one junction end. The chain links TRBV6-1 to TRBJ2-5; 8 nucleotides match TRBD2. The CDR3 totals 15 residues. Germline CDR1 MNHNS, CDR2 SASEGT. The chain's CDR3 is CASREAGVRQETQYF. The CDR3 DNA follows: TGTGCCAGCAGGGAAGCGGGAGTTCGGCAAGAGACCCAGTACTTC.

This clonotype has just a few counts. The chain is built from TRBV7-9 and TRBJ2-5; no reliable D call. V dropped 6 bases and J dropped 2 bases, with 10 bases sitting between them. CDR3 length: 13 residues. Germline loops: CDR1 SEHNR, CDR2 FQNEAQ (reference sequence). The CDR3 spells CASSRPPQETQYF. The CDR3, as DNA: TGTGCCAGCAGTAGGCCCCCTCAAGAGACCCAGTACTTC.

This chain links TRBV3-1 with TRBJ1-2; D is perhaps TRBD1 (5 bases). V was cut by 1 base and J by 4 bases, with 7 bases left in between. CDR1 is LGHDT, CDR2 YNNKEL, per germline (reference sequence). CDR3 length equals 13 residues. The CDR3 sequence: CASSQGGVYGYTF. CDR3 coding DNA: TGTGCCAGCAGCCAAGGGGGGGTCTATGGCTACACCTTC.

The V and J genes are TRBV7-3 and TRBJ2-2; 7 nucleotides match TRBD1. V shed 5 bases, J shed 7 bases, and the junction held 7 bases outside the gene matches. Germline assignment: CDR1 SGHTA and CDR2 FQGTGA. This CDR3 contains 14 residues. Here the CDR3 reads CASSRQGVIGELFF. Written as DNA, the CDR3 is TGTGCCAGCAGCCGACAGGGTGTTATCGGGGAGCTGTTTTTT.